One and the same sample provided the 25 T cell receptor beta chains below, sequenced in a study of brain metastases from non-small cell lung cancer. The method was immunoSEQ multiplex PCR; TCRdb's version includes in-frame clones alone and lacks a portion of them. This table has approximately 2,000 clones, around 85% appearing once. The source material was tumor-adjacent normal tissue. Every receptor here comes from a donor aged 40 or older with non-small cell lung cancer.

The CDR3 reads CAIKGTNEKLFF. In DNA, the CDR3 is TGTGCCATCAAGGGCACTAATGAAAAACTGTTTTTT. The J gene is TRBJ1-4, the V gene TRBV10-3; no reliable D call. This CDR3 has 12 amino acids. V lost 7 bases, J lost 2 bases, and 5 bases lay in between. CDR1 and CDR2 from the germline V gene are ENHRY and SYGVKD.

As to this clone: This sample also contains other DNA sequences that code for the same CDR3. V is TRBV2 and J is TRBJ2-6; tentative D call: TRBD1 (6 bases). The CDR3 loop spans 13 amino acids. Deletions cut 9 bases from V and 3 bases from J, with 9 bases between. Germline V gives CDR1 SNHLY, CDR2 FYNNEI. The CDR3: CARGGSGANVLTF. The CDR3 nucleotides read TGTGCCAGAGGGGGAAGTGGGGCCAACGTCCTGACTTTC.

The CDR3 DNA is TGTGCCAGCGCCGGGGGTCGGGTCCATGAGCAGTTCTTC. Its protein is CASAGGRVHEQFF. The rearrangement uses TRBV12-3 or TRBV12-4 and TRBJ2-1; possibly TRBD2 for D (6 bases). Trimming left V 8 bases short and J 8 bases short, with 16 bases between. The CDR3 sequence is 13 residues long.

CDR3 nucleotides: TGTGCCAGCAGCCTGTTGACAGCCAAGAACACTGAAGCTTTCTTT. Its protein is CASSLLTAKNTEAFF. The chain uses TRBV3-1 (or the pseudogene TRBV3-2) and TRBJ1-1; TRBD1 might be the D (5 bases). V was clipped by 4 bases and J by 1 base, with 13 bases between them. Germline V gene lookup returns CDR1 LGHDT and CDR2 YNNKEL (reference sequence). The CDR3 sequence is 15 residues long.

CDR3 in DNA: TGTGCCAGCAGTGACGGGTCGAGAGGGGCAAATTCACCCCTCCACTTT. Its translation: CASSDGSRGANSPLHF. The chain uses TRBV6-4 and TRBJ1-6; D may be TRBD1 (5 bases). CDR1 is MRHNA, CDR2 SNTAGT, per germline. The CDR3 covers 16 residues. Trimming removed 2 bases from V and 7 bases from J, with 15 bases in between.

This clone was seen just once. This sequence joins TRBV5-5 and TRBJ2-5, with 8 positions matching TRBD1. Germline V gives CDR1 SGHKS, CDR2 YYEKEE (reference sequence). This CDR3 has 17 residues. V shed 4 bases and J 4 bases; nucleotides not matched to a gene: 15. The CDR3 DNA is TGTGCCAGCAGCGCTGGACAGGGTTCACCATCGAGAGAGACCCAGTACTTC. Translating it yields CASSAGQGSPSRETQYF.

With respect to this clone: Its ends do not fully match the called genes, so a read error is possible. The same CDR3 also results from other DNA sequences found in this sample. The V and J genes are TRBV2 and TRBJ2-1; 9 bases map to TRBD2. Germline V gives CDR1 SNHLY, CDR2 FYNNEI. CDR3 size: 17 residues. Written as DNA, the CDR3 is TGTGCTAGCAGCCCCAGGACTAGCGCAAGCTCCTACAATGAGCAGTTCTTC. Translating it yields CASSPRTSASSYNEQFF.

The V gene is TRBV7-9, the J gene TRBJ1-3; possibly TRBD1 for D (6 bases). The V end lost 8 bases, the J end lost 3 bases, and 17 bases lay between the germline ends. The CDR3 loop spans 15 amino acids. Germline lookup yields CDR1 SEHNR and CDR2 FQNEAQ (reference sequence). CDR3 protein: CASGGRGASGNTIYF. CDR3 sequence (DNA): TGTGCCAGCGGTGGGCGGGGGGCGAGTGGAAACACCATATATTTT.

This clone was recorded once. The V gene is TRBV18, the J gene TRBJ2-7, with D perhaps matching TRBD1 or TRBD2 (5 bases each). The CDR3 runs 15 residues. CDR1 and CDR2 (germline): KGHSH, LQKENI. Trimming took off 6 bases at V and 4 bases at J, with 19 bases between the two ends. In DNA, the CDR3 is TGTGCCAGCTCGGTTTCTACCGGGACGGAGTACGAGCAGTACTTC. Amino acid sequence: CASSVSTGTEYEQYF.

V and J are TRBV5-1 and TRBJ2-2; 7 nucleotides agree with TRBD1. The CDR3 sequence is 17 residues long. The germline V gene encodes CDR1 SGHRS and CDR2 YFSETQ. V was clipped by 5 bases and J by 5 bases; unmatched bases: 15. The CDR3 nucleotides read TGCGCCAGCAGTATATCAGACAGGGTCGGTGCGACCGGGGAGCTGTTTTTT. Its protein is CASSISDRVGATGELFF. The variable domain in full, with the rest retrieved from reference TRBV5-1 and TRBJ2-2, is KAGVTQTPRYLIKTRGQQVTLSCSPISGHRSVSWYQQTPGQGLQFLFEYFSETQRNKGNFPGRFSGRQFSNSRSEMNVSTLELGDSALYLCASSISDRVGATGELFFGEGSRLTVL.

The V call is TRBV7-6, the J call TRBJ2-3, with TRBD2 identical over 8 bases. J gave up 2 bases and V 0 bases, and 4 bases lay outside the gene matches. The germline gives CDR1 SGHVS, CDR2 FNYEAQ. This CDR3 region has 16 residues. The CDR3 DNA reads as TGTGCCAGCAGCTTAGCCAGCGGGGGACCCACAGATACGCAGTATTTT. Amino acids: CASSLASGGPTDTQYF.

V usage is TRBV3-1 (or the pseudogene TRBV3-2) and J usage is TRBJ1-5; no reliable D call. The CDR3 is made up of 13 amino acids. The V end lost 6 bases, the J end lost 9 bases, and 15 bases lay between the germline ends. Germline assignment: CDR1 LGHDT and CDR2 YNNKEL (reference sequence). CDR3 region: CASSQRTDTPQHF. The CDR3 DNA sequence: TGTGCCAGCAGTCAACGAACGGATACGCCCCAGCATTTT.

V is TRBV28 and J is TRBJ1-5, with 8 bases lining up with TRBD1. Germline loops: CDR1 MDHEN, CDR2 SYDVKM. V lost 5 bases and J lost 2; bases outside the gene matches: 11. This CDR3 is built from 17 residues. The DNA for the CDR3 is TGTGCCAGCAGTCCCGAACAGGGGGTGTTAGGCAATCAGCCCCAGCATTTT. It translates to CASSPEQGVLGNQPQHF.

This chain connects TRBV13 to TRBJ2-7; 13 nucleotides agree with TRBD2. The V gene's germline CDR1 is PRHDT and CDR2 FYEKMQ (reference sequence). The junction had 3 bases not matched to a gene; V was cut back by 0 bases and J by 4 bases. The CDR3 runs to 16 residues. CDR3 region: CASSLGGTSGAYEQYF. DNA for the CDR3: TGTGCCAGCAGCTTAGGCGGGACTAGCGGGGCGTACGAGCAGTACTTC.

V is TRBV4-1 and J is TRBJ2-2, with 12 bases aligning to TRBD1. The CDR3 covers 19 residues. J lost 4 bases, V lost 1 base, and 10 bases had no gene match. CDR1 is MGHRA, CDR2 YSYEKL, per germline. DNA of the CDR3: TGCGCCAGCAGCCAAGCTCTCGGGACAGGGGGCAGTCCCACCGGGGAGCTGTTTTTT. Encoded protein: CASSQALGTGGSPTGELFF.

The chain employs TRBV30 and TRBJ2-3; TRBD1 aligns across 10 bases. Per the germline V gene, CDR1 is GTSNPN and CDR2 is SVGIG (reference sequence). CDR3 length: 15 amino acids. V lost 5 bases, J lost 3 bases, and 8 bases stayed unmatched. The CDR3 here is CAWGTRTGGTDTQYF. The CDR3 nucleotides read TGTGCCTGGGGCACGAGGACAGGGGGGACAGATACGCAGTATTTT.

The chain links TRBV30 to TRBJ1-5; D unclear. From germline, CDR1 is GTSNPN and CDR2 SVGIG (reference sequence). The CDR3 consists of 12 residues. Trimming left V 0 bases short and J 11 bases short, with 11 bases between. In nucleotides, the CDR3 is TGTGCCTGGAGTGTGGGTAGGGAGACCCAGCATTTT. Amino acids: CAWSVGRETQHF. Full variable domain (rest looked up from reference TRBV30 and TRBJ1-5): SQTIHQWPATLVQPVGSPLSLECTVEGTSNPNLYWYRQAAGRGLQLLFYSVGIGQISSEVPQNLSASRPQDRQFILSSKKLLLSDSGFYLCAWSVGRETQHFGDGTRLSIL.

The chain employs TRBV27 and TRBJ1-1; D not resolved. Trimming removed 5 bases at V and 2 bases at J, with 12 bases between. The CDR3 runs to 14 residues. Germline CDR1 and CDR2: MNHEY and SMNVEV (reference sequence). The CDR3 region has the DNA TGTGCCAGCAGTCCCCCGGGCCCTAACACTGAAGCTTTCTTT. Residues: CASSPPGPNTEAFF.

This rearrangement joins TRBV4-2 to TRBJ1-1; no firm D call. The CDR3 has 15 residues. Germline CDR1 reads LGHNA; CDR2 reads YNFKEQ. The V end lost 1 base, the J end lost 1 base, and 10 bases lay between the germline ends. The CDR3 reads CASSQVQAGNTEAFF. The CDR3 bases are TGTGCCAGCAGCCAAGTTCAAGCGGGGAACACTGAAGCTTTCTTT.

The chain carries TRBV19 and TRBJ1-2, with D perhaps TRBD1 (5 bases). Germline CDR1 reads LNHDA; CDR2 reads SQIVND (reference sequence). Trimming shortened V by 7 bases and J by 2 bases, and 8 bases separated the two germline ends. The CDR3 runs to 12 residues. The CDR3 nucleotides read TGTGCCAGTACAGGGTCCAACTATGGCTACACCTTC. It yields the protein CASTGSNYGYTF.

This chain joins TRBV28 and TRBJ1-4; D call uncertain. Germline CDR1 is MDHEN and CDR2 is SYDVKM. Trimming shortened V by 6 bases and J by 14 bases, and 16 bases separated the two germline ends. The CDR3 has 12 amino acids. CDR3 sequence reads: CASSNQIGGLFF. CDR3 bases: TGTGCCAGCAGCAACCAAATTGGAGGGCTGTTTTTT.

A single count supports this clone. The J gene is TRBJ2-7, the V gene TRBV11-3; D may be TRBD1 (6 bases). Germline CDR1 SGHNT, CDR2 YENEEA. Trimming cost V 5 bases and J 3 bases, with 20 bases left between them. The CDR3 loop spans 16 amino acids. CDR3 amino acids: CASSQHYRVDIYEQYF. The CDR3 nucleotides are TGTGCCAGCAGCCAACACTACAGGGTGGATATCTACGAGCAGTACTTC.

This chain uses TRBV6-1 with TRBJ2-1; possible D gene TRBD2, 7 bases. There are 14 residues in the CDR3. Germline V lookup: CDR1 MNHNS, CDR2 SASEGT. The ends were cut back, 3 bases at V and 8 bases at J, with 14 bases in the middle. CDR3 DNA sequence: TGTGCCAGCAGTGACATAGGGGGGGGCCATGAGCAGTTCTTC. This sequence encodes CASSDIGGGHEQFF.

The rearrangement uses TRBV6-4 and TRBJ1-1, with D perhaps matching TRBD1 (6 bases). V was trimmed by 0 bases and J by 8 bases, leaving 10 bases between them. This CDR3 region has 13 residues. Germline V CDR1 and CDR2: MRHNA, SNTAGT. The CDR3 DNA reads TGTGCCAGCAGTGACTCGACAGGAGGAGAAGCTTTCTTT. Translation: CASSDSTGGEAFF.

Worth noting for this clone: Other DNA sequences in the sample encode the same CDR3. The chain links TRBV14 to TRBJ2-1; possible D gene TRBD2, 6 bases. The germline V gene encodes CDR1 SGHDN and CDR2 FVKESK. The CDR3 runs 13 residues. V was clipped by 9 bases and J by 12 bases, with 21 bases between them. The CDR3 spells CASSNRDWVLQFF. The CDR3 nucleotides read TGTGCCAGTAGCAACCGGGACTGGGTCCTGCAGTTCTTC.